These T cell receptor beta chains were read from a single sample in a study of T cells in Graves' hyperthyroidism and ophthalmopathy. A single record per CDR3 protein comes from TCRdb applying MiXCR to the multiplex PCR reads. The sample gives over 200,000 distinct CDR3 sequences, approximately 17% of which show up once; approximately 50% is in the top ten. Sequenced sample: blood. Receptors were obtained from a man aged 45 to 65 with Graves' hyperthyroidism. Both conserved end residues are part of each CDR3. D genes are given only for firm matches. Clone size appears in some rows only: once, few, many, or a class for an expanded clone.

TRBJ2-7 | many | TRBV6-2/TRBV6-3 | . | CATLRGAGVVHEQYF | TGTGCAACCTTACGGGGGGCGGGAGTTGTCCACGAGCAGTACTTC
TRBJ2-7 | few | TRBV5-4 | TRBD2 | CASSLGGGGLAHRFNEQYF | TGTGCCAGCAGCTTGGGAGGGGGCGGACTAGCGCATCGCTTCAACGAGCAGTACTTC
TRBJ2-5 | many | TRBV3-1 | . | CASSPDWDRRETQYF | TGTGCCAGCAGCCCGGATTGGGACCGGCGGGAGACCCAGTACTTC
TRBJ1-2 | . | TRBV5-1 | . | CASSDTTYGYTF | TGCGCCAGCTCGGACACCACCTATGGCTACACCTTC
TRBJ2-3 | many | TRBV7-2 | . | CASTSGGTGNRGTQYF | TGTGCCAGCACCTCGGGCGGGACCGGGAATCGGGGTACGCAGTATTTT
TRBJ2-4 | many | TRBV7-8 | . | CASRPTGRENIQYF | TGTGCCAGCAGGCCGACAGGGAGGGAAAACATTCAGTACTTC
TRBJ2-7 | . | TRBV5-1 | . | CASSLGQTSSYEQYF | TGCGCCAGCAGCTTGGGGCAGACGAGCTCCTACGAGCAGTACTTC
TRBJ2-1 | many | TRBV15 | TRBD2 | CATSRDPGTTAGKQFF | TGTGCCACCAGCAGAGATCCAGGGACTACAGCGGGGAAGCAGTTCTTC
TRBJ2-1 | . | TRBV11-2 | . | CASSLGGGAYNEQFF | TGTGCCAGCAGCTTAGGGGGCGGGGCTTACAATGAGCAGTTCTTC
TRBJ2-2 | . | TRBV6-1 | . | CASRPDWGGTGELFF | TGTGCCAGCAGGCCGGACTGGGGAGGAACCGGGGAGCTGTTTTTT
TRBJ2-5 | many | TRBV7-9 | TRBD2 | CASSTGTSGSETQYF | TGTGCCAGCAGCACCGGGACTAGCGGGAGCGAGACCCAGTACTTC
TRBJ1-5 | many | TRBV20-1 | . | CSANTDGQQHF | TGCAGTGCAAACACGGACGGACAACAGCATTTT
TRBJ2-7 | . | TRBV6-1 | TRBD1 | CASSPRTGRYEQYF | TGTGCCAGCTCCCCTCGGACAGGGAGGTACGAGCAGTACTTC
TRBJ1-3 | . | TRBV5-5 | . | CASSSGNGPGSTIYF | TGTGCCAGCAGCTCTGGTAATGGGCCCGGAAGCACCATATATTTT
TRBJ1-6 | many | TRBV11-2 | . | CASSLDLEAGTQNSPLHF | TGTGCCAGCAGCTTAGATCTGGAGGCAGGGACTCAAAATTCACCCCTCCACTTT
TRBJ2-1 | few | TRBV20-1 | . | CSASFPGRNNEQFF | TGCAGTGCTAGCTTCCCCGGACGGAACAATGAGCAGTTCTTC
TRBJ2-4 | many | TRBV20-1 | . | CSARVADKNIQYF | TGCAGTGCTAGGGTGGCGGACAAAAACATTCAGTACTTC
TRBJ2-2 | few | TRBV28 | . | CATQGGTGELFF | TGTGCCACCCAGGGGGGGACCGGGGAGCTGTTTTTT
TRBJ2-1 | many | TRBV7-8 | . | CASSSGSSSYNEQFF | TGTGCCAGCAGCTCAGGATCTAGCTCCTACAATGAGCAGTTCTTC
TRBJ2-2 | few | TRBV7-9 | TRBD2 | CASSRPGTSGRGTTGELFF | TGTGCCAGCAGTCGTCCCGGGACTAGCGGGAGGGGAACAACCGGGGAGCTGTTTTTT
TRBJ1-1 | . | TRBV4-1 | TRBD1 | CASSQTRQGMNTEAFF | TGCGCCAGCAGCCAAACCAGACAGGGAATGAACACTGAAGCTTTCTTT
TRBJ2-2 | once | TRBV7-3 | . | CASSPDGVSNTGELFF | TGTGCCAGCAGCCCCGACGGGGTGAGCAACACCGGGGAGCTGTTTTTT
TRBJ2-3 | once | TRBV28 | TRBD1 | CASTPGGPGGSTDTQYF | TGTGCCAGCACCCCGGGTGGGCCAGGGGGCAGCACAGATACGCAGTATTTT
TRBJ2-1 | few | TRBV15 | TRBD2 | CATSRQAGGRDNEQFF | TGTGCCACCAGCAGACAAGCGGGAGGGAGGGACAATGAGCAGTTCTTC
TRBJ2-5 | few | TRBV7-8 | TRBD1 | CASSSVFQEGASRETQYF | TGTGCCAGCAGCTCTGTGTTTCAAGAGGGGGCCAGCAGAGAGACCCAGTACTTC
TRBJ2-2 | few | TRBV19 | TRBD2 | CASSIPGTSGSNTGELFF | TGTGCCAGTAGTATACCCGGGACTAGCGGGAGTAACACCGGGGAGCTGTTTTTT
TRBJ2-5 | many | TRBV7-2 | . | CASSLDSPRGTQYF | TGTGCCAGCAGCTTAGATTCGCCGCGAGGGACCCAGTACTTC
TRBJ2-7 | few | TRBV6-2/TRBV6-3 | TRBD1 | CASRTGIHEQYF | TGTGCGAGCCGGACAGGGATCCACGAGCAGTACTTC
TRBJ1-5 | many | TRBV30 | . | CAWSGGVGYQPQHF | TGTGCCTGGAGCGGCGGGGTAGGGTATCAGCCCCAGCATTTT
TRBJ2-3 | few | TRBV19 | TRBD1 | CASRVDRATDTQYF | TGTGCCAGTAGAGTCGACAGGGCCACAGATACGCAGTATTTT
TRBJ1-4 | many | TRBV28 | . | CASSQPGGWEKLFF | TGTGCCAGCAGTCAACCTGGGGGTTGGGAAAAACTGTTTTTT
TRBJ1-1 | . | TRBV19 | . | CASRRDLRRTEAFF | TGTGCCAGTAGGAGAGATTTGAGGAGAACTGAAGCTTTCTTT
TRBJ2-5 | . | TRBV5-4 | . | CASRSAETQYF | TGTGCCAGCAGGTCGGCCGAGACCCAGTACTTC
TRBJ2-2 | . | TRBV27 | TRBD2 | CASSLSGLAGDFSGELFF | TGTGCCAGCAGTCTATCAGGACTAGCGGGAGATTTTAGCGGGGAGCTGTTTTTT
TRBJ2-7 | many | TRBV5-1 | . | CASRISENRAYEQYF | TGCGCCAGCAGAATTAGTGAAAACCGGGCCTACGAGCAGTACTTC
TRBJ2-7 | many | TRBV9 | TRBD2 | CASTPTAGHYEQYF | TGTGCCAGCACCCCGACAGCGGGGCACTACGAGCAGTACTTC
TRBJ1-5 | many | TRBV30 | . | CAWTYDSNQPQHF | TGTGCCTGGACTTATGATAGCAATCAGCCCCAGCATTTT
TRBJ2-1 | many | TRBV5-1 | TRBD2 | CASSLSAGVGNEQFF | TGCGCCAGCAGCTTGTCGGCGGGAGTGGGGAATGAGCAGTTCTTC
TRBJ1-1 | many | TRBV5-1 | . | CASSLAIREGTEAFF | TGCGCCAGCAGCTTGGCGATCCGGGAAGGCACTGAAGCTTTCTTT
TRBJ2-2 | once | TRBV6-2/TRBV6-3 | TRBD1 | CASRMTGVYTGELFF | TGTGCCAGCCGAATGACAGGGGTATACACCGGGGAGCTGTTTTTT
TRBJ1-5 | many | TRBV20-1 | TRBD1 | CSAATGLDQPQHF | TGCAGTGCTGCGACAGGGTTAGATCAGCCCCAGCATTTT
TRBJ1-5 | many | TRBV7-2 | . | CASSLERGNQPQHF | TGTGCCAGCAGCTTAGAGAGGGGCAATCAGCCCCAGCATTTT
TRBJ2-7 | . | TRBV6-1 | . | CASSEFSPSLYEQYF | TGTGCCAGCAGTGAGTTTTCCCCCTCTTTATACGAGCAGTACTTC
TRBJ2-7 | few | TRBV3-1 | . | CASSQANSYEAYF | TGTGCCAGCAGCCAGGCTAACTCCTACGAGGCCTACTTC
TRBJ2-1 | . | TRBV6-1 | TRBD2 | CASSYQLAGVNEQFF | TGTGCCAGCAGCTACCAACTAGCGGGAGTAAATGAGCAGTTCTTC
TRBJ2-1 | . | TRBV6-2/TRBV6-3 | . | CATRGRSSYNEQFF | TGTGCCACCAGGGGACGTAGCTCCTACAATGAGCAGTTCTTC
TRBJ2-1 | . | TRBV3-1 | . | CASSQAGETYNVQFF | TGTGCCAGCAGCCAAGCGGGAGAAACCTACAATGTGCAGTTCTTC
TRBJ2-7 | few | TRBV27 | . | CASSLAQGPYEQYF | TGTGCCAGCAGTTTGGCTCAGGGTCCCTACGAGCAGTACTTC